These 20 T cell receptor beta chains share one sample of origin, sequenced in a study of T-cell memory formation after mild COVID-19. TCRdb ran MiXCR on the 5' RACE reads and lists one entry per CDR3 protein. The sample yields some 160,000 distinct CDR3 sequences, 10% to 15% seen once. The sequenced sample consisted of PBMCs or a T cell subset sorted from them (not recorded which). These TCRs come from a man aged 18 to 30 who had mild COVID-19 (a few samples of this study predate the infection). Cell type and time point are not known.

The chain carries TRBV12-3 or TRBV12-4 and TRBJ2-2; 8 bases map to TRBD1. CDR3 length equals 15 residues. Trimming cost V 4 bases and J 8 bases; bases outside gene matches: 9. The CDR3 nucleotides are TGTGCCAGCAGTTCCAATCCGACAGGGGCAGGGGAGCTGTTTTTT. It encodes CASSSNPTGAGELFF.

This clonotype was observed a handful of times. This chain uses TRBV3-1 with TRBJ2-5; D unclear. Trimming took off 1 base at V and 8 bases at J, with 14 bases between the two ends. The CDR3 is made up of 14 amino acids. Germline V gene data show CDR1 as LGHDT and CDR2 as YNNKEL (reference sequence). CDR3 residues: CASSQGTAPGTQYF. The CDR3, as DNA: TGTGCCAGCAGCCAAGGGACGGCCCCAGGTACCCAGTACTTC.

The V call is TRBV2, the J call TRBJ2-5, with 7 bases matching TRBD1. Losses at the gene ends were 9 bases for V and 5 bases for J; bases not matched to a gene: 9. The CDR3 is 13 residues long. Germline CDR1 is SNHLY and CDR2 is FYNNEI. The CDR3 sequence: CASSGTDGETQYF. CDR3 sequence (DNA): TGTGCCAGTTCCGGGACAGACGGGGAGACCCAGTACTTC.

Many counts were recorded for this clonotype. This sequence joins TRBV7-8 and TRBJ2-7; D might be TRBD1 (5 bases). With 1 base removed from V and 3 bases from J, the gap between germline ends came to 10 bases. In germline, CDR1 is SGHVS, CDR2 FQNEAQ. The CDR3 has 14 residues. CDR3 in DNA: TGTGCCAGCAGCTTAGAGGAGACAGTCTACGAGCAGTACTTC. It is translated as CASSLEETVYEQYF. The complete variable domain, with remaining parts taken from reference TRBV7-8 and TRBJ2-7, reads GAGVSQSPRYKVAKRGQDVALRCDPISGHVSLFWYQQALGQGPEFLTYFQNEAQLDKSGLPSDRFFAERPEGSVSTLKIQRTQQEDSAVYLCASSLEETVYEQYFGPGTRLTVT.

The chain links TRBV5-1 to TRBJ2-5, with a weak D call TRBD1 (6 bases). CDR1 and CDR2 (germline): SGHRS, YFSETQ. V lost 4 bases, J lost 4 bases, and 20 bases lay in between. The CDR3 has 16 amino acids. In DNA form, the CDR3 reads TGCGCCAGCAGCCAAGGCTGGACTGGGGGCGGAGAGACCCAGTACTTC. Its protein product is CASSQGWTGGGETQYF.

The CDR3 DNA reads as TGCGCCAGCAGCCCGAGCAGGGGTGGATCAGATACGCAGTATTTT. The encoded protein is CASSPSRGGSDTQYF. This sequence joins TRBV5-1 and TRBJ2-3; perhaps TRBD1 as D (6 bases). Germline CDR1 SGHRS, CDR2 YFSETQ. The length of the CDR3 is 15 residues. With 4 bases removed from V and 4 bases from J, the gap between germline ends came to 16 bases.

This clonotype ranks as medium-sized (0.01 to 0.1%). This chain connects TRBV6-5 to TRBJ2-4; 9 bases are shared with TRBD2. This CDR3 is 15 amino acids long. CDR1 is MNHEY and CDR2 is SVGAGI in the germline V gene. CDR3 residues: CATAGGPESKNIQYF. In DNA form, the CDR3 reads TGTGCTACGGCGGGGGGGCCGGAGTCCAAAAACATTCAGTACTTC.

This chain joins TRBV10-3 and TRBJ2-5; D may be TRBD1 or TRBD2 (5 bases each). The CDR3 has 12 residues. CDR1 and CDR2 from the germline V gene are ENHRY and SYGVKD. With 3 bases removed from V and 5 bases from J, the gap between germline ends came to 7 bases. CDR3 bases: TGTGCCATCAGTGACAGGGAGGAGACCCAGTACTTC. This gives the protein CAISDREETQYF.

This clonotype was counted only a few times. This chain links TRBV27 with TRBJ2-5; 9 nucleotides match TRBD2. The V and J ends lost 4 bases and 5 bases, in that order; junction bases with no gene match: 8. The CDR3 has 15 amino acids. Germline V gene data show CDR1 as MNHEY and CDR2 as SMNVEV (reference sequence). The CDR3: CASSYMAGGPETQYF. The CDR3, as DNA: TGTGCCAGCAGTTACATGGCGGGGGGGCCTGAGACCCAGTACTTC.

The chain is built from TRBV11-2 and TRBJ2-3; possible D gene TRBD2, 7 bases. The CDR3 is made up of 17 amino acids. CDR1 is SGHAT and CDR2 is FQNNGV in the germline V gene. V was pared by 1 base and J by 6 bases, with 20 bases between. The CDR3 nucleotides read TGTGCCAGCAGCTTAGCCACCACTAGGGGGGGGCTCGATACGCAGTATTTT. This encodes CASSLATTRGGLDTQYF.

This chain links TRBV5-1 with TRBJ2-5, with TRBD2 matching 7 bases. V lost 7 bases to trimming and J lost 10 bases; unmatched junction nucleotides: 13. The CDR3 extends over 13 amino acids. Looked up from germline, CDR1 is SGHRS and CDR2 is YFSETQ. The CDR3 reads CASALTSPGGQYF. As DNA, the CDR3 is TGCGCCAGCGCCCTGACTAGCCCGGGGGGCCAGTACTTC.

This clonotype has only a few counts. The CDR3 nucleotides are TGCGCCAGCAGCCAAGATCCCGGACAGTGGGAAAAACTGTTTTTT. Its protein is CASSQDPGQWEKLFF. The chain recombines TRBV4-1 with TRBJ1-4; D perhaps matches TRBD1 (6 bases). This CDR3 comprises 15 residues. V was clipped by 0 bases and J by 8 bases, with 13 bases between them. Germline lookup yields CDR1 MGHRA and CDR2 YSYEKL.

This clonotype has at least ten counts. The chain combines TRBV6-6 with TRBJ2-7, with 11 bases aligning to TRBD1. Germline-derived CDR1 and CDR2 are MNHNY and SVGAGI (reference sequence). Trimming took 5 bases from V and 6 from J; bases not matched to a gene: 3. The length of the CDR3 is 13 residues. The CDR3 sequence: CASSPGTGGEQYF. The CDR3 nucleotides read TGTGCCAGCAGTCCGGGGACAGGGGGCGAGCAGTACTTC.

A few counts support this clonotype. The V gene is TRBV3-1, the J gene TRBJ1-2; D is unclear. The germline gives CDR1 LGHDT, CDR2 YNNKEL (reference sequence). The CDR3 sequence is 11 residues long. Trimming left V 1 base short and J 7 bases short, with 4 bases between. Written as DNA, the CDR3 is TGTGCCAGCAGCCAAGGGGCTGGCTACACCTTC. It translates to CASSQGAGYTF.

V and J are TRBV6-2 or TRBV6-3 and TRBJ2-1, with TRBD2 matching 7 bases. CDR1 and CDR2 (germline): MNHEY, SVGEGT. After removal of 6 bases from V and 1 base from J, the junction contained 6 bases not matched to a gene. This CDR3 comprises 15 residues. The CDR3 coding sequence is TGTGCCAGCAGCCCCGGCGGGAGATCCTACAATGAGCAGTTCTTC. Translated, it gives CASSPGGRSYNEQFF.

This clonotype showed up just a few times. This chain joins TRBV20-1 and TRBJ2-1; 10 nucleotides agree with TRBD1. V was clipped by 5 bases and J by 4 bases; unmatched bases: 5. CDR1 DFQATT and CDR2 SNEGSKA come from the germline V gene (reference sequence). CDR3 size: 14 residues. CDR3 nucleotide sequence: TGCAGTGCTGCCGGGACAGGGGATTACAATGAGCAGTTCTTC. It is translated as CSAAGTGDYNEQFF.

V is TRBV5-4 and J is TRBJ2-7; possible D gene TRBD1, 6 bases. V was clipped by 0 bases and J by 0 bases, with 10 bases between them. The CDR3 length is 15 residues. Looked up from germline, CDR1 is SGHNT and CDR2 is YYREEE (reference sequence). In DNA form, the CDR3 reads TGTGCCAGCAGCTTGGGTGGGACACACTCCTACGAGCAGTACGTC. Translating it yields CASSLGGTHSYEQYV.

The V gene is TRBV7-2, the J gene TRBJ2-7; the D is unclear. This CDR3 contains 14 residues. Deletions cut 1 base from V and 4 bases from J, with 11 bases between. The V gene's germline CDR1 is SGHTA and CDR2 FQGNSA. The DNA of the CDR3 is TGTGCCAGCAGCTTAGGTGGCAGTGTATACGAGCAGTACTTC. This translates into CASSLGGSVYEQYF.

The V call is TRBV11-2, the J call TRBJ2-7, with 9 bases identical to TRBD1. CDR3 length equals 15 residues. Germline CDR1 SGHAT, CDR2 FQNNGV. V dropped 5 bases and J dropped 1; count of bases not matched to a gene: 6. The DNA for the CDR3 is TGTGCCAGCAGCCGGGCGGGGACAGGGTCCTACGAGCAGTACTTC. As protein: CASSRAGTGSYEQYF.

This clonotype was observed at least ten times. This chain uses TRBV5-1 with TRBJ2-1; no definite D call. The V gene's germline CDR1 is SGHRS and CDR2 YFSETQ. The length of the CDR3 is 15 residues. Trimming stripped 0 bases from V and 0 bases from J, with 7 bases between. The CDR3 bases are TGCGCCAGCAGCTTGGGGGGAAGCTCCTACAATGAGCAGTTCTTC. It translates to CASSLGGSSYNEQFF.